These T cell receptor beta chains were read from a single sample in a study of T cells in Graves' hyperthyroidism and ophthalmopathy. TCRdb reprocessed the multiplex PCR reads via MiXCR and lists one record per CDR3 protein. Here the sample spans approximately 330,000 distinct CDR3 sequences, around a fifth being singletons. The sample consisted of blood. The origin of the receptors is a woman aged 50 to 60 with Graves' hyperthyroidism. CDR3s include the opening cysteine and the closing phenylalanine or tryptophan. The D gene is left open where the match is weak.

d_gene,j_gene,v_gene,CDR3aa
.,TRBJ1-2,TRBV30,CAWSVLVGYTF
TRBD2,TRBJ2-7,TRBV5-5,CASSWGTSGIYEQYF
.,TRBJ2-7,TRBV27,CASSLGVLAYEQYF
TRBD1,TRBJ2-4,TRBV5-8,CASRRTGENIQYF
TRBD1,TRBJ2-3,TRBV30,CASKSAQDRVGTDTQYF
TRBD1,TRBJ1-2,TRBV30,CAWSVRDRGNYGYTF
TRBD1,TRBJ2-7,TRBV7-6,CASSSRTGSSYEQYF
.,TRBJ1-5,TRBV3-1,CASSHTRYSNQPQHF
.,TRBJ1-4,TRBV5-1,CASSLGGPNEKLFF
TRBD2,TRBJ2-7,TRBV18,CASSPLSGGLAYEQYF
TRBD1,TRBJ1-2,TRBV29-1,CSTDRERRGYTF
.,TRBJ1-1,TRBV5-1,CVSSLTGTSNTEAFF
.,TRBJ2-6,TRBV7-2,CASSFISGTNVLTF
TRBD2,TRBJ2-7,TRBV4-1,CASSHTRLAGGSYEQYF
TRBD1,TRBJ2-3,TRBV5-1,CASSWDRPDTQYF
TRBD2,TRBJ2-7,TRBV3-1,CASSQGTSGNEQYF
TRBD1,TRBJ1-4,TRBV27,CASRGQGHNEKLFF
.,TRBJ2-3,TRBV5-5,CASSFTVDTQYF
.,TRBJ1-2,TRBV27,CASSYRERNYGYTF
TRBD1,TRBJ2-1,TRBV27,CASSLGQGRNEQFF
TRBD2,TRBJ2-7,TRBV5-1,CASRRGAGGGSYEQYF
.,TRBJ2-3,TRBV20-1,CSARSGSTDTQYF
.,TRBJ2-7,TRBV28,CASRRVPYEQYF
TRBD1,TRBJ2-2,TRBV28,CASSHRGRIVTGELFF
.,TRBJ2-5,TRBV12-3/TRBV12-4,CASSSDRGIQYF
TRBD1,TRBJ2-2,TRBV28,CASSLYDWGQTNTGELFF
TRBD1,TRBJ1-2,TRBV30,CASYGTGEGYGYTF
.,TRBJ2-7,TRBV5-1,CASSLDGSLSEQYF
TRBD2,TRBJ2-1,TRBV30,CAWSVGLASNEQFF
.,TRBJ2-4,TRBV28,CASSSLRRVLAKNIQYF
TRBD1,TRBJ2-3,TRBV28,CASSPSGQGVVTDTQYF
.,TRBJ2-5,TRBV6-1,CASRMGRVVQETQYF
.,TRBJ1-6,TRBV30,CAWSEVFNSPLHF
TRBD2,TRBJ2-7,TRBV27,CASSLGAGGYEQYF
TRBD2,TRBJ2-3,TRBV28,CASSSAGGGRDTQYF
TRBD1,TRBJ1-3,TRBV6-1,CASSTTGAGNTIYF
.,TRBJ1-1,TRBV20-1,CSAPGRMDTFF
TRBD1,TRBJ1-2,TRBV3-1,CASSQGTGGNYGYTF
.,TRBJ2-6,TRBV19,CASTPLGGAGASGANVLTF
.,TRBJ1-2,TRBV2,CASSQRDGYTF
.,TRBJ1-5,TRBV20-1,CSASSNQPQHF
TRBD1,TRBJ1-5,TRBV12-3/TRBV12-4,CASSPGQGNQPQHF
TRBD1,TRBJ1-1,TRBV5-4,CASSYGQGGMNTEAFF
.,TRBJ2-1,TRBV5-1,CASSLEAVDEQFF
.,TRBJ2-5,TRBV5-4,CASSLRDTKSETQYF
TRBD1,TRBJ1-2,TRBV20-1,CSATGTGGRAGGYTF
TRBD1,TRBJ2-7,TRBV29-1,CSVGNDRGLHYEQYF
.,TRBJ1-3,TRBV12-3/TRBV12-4,CASSFNREISGNTIYF
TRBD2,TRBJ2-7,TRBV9,CASSVGTRSSEQYF
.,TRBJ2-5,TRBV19,CASKGSLAETQYF